This paragraph reports one T cell receptor (beta chain). This specimen comes from a study of T cells in Graves' hyperthyroidism and ophthalmopathy. Trimming removed 5 bases from V and 5 bases from J; junction bases left unmatched: 11. The CDR3 contains 15 residues. Germline CDR1 and CDR2: SGHNT and YYREEE (reference sequence). Amplified TCR beta CDR3 regions came from RNA transcripts. The HTBI primer set drove a first-round RT-PCR of the TCR CDR3. TCRdb itself ran the multiplex PCR reads through MiXCR, one entry per CDR3 protein. The sample lists some 740,000 distinct CDR3 sequences, 14% occurring once. Patients counted as stable if ophthalmopathy did not develop within 18 months. Fresh 10 ml peripheral blood yielded PBMCs.

The sample comprised blood. The genes are TRBV5-4 and TRBJ2-5; TRBD1 agrees at 8 bases. This TCR was recovered from a woman in her late teens or twenties with Graves' hyperthyroidism. This chain's CDR3 is CASSSDRAKLETQYF. The CDR3 nucleotides are TGTGCCAGCAGTTCGGACAGGGCAAAGTTGGAGACCCAGTACTTC.